The entry that follows covers one T cell receptor (beta chain) sequence. Its antigen is currently unknown. The sample comes from a study of cytomegalovirus exposure and HLA in healthy donors. Findings of the study overall: Among TCR beta chains of equal frequency, HLA-associated ones were more clonally expanded in a later analysis.

Per the germline V gene, CDR1 is LNHDA and CDR2 is SQIVND (reference sequence). The V gene end was trimmed by 4 bases and the J gene end by 6 bases; junction bases not matched to a gene: 3. This CDR3 region has 13 residues. The PCR had 60 Vbeta and 13 Jbeta primers. The assay was immunoSEQ multiplex PCR, and TCRdb's table has in-frame clones only and misses some. The specimen's table records 200,000 to 250,000 clones. This TCR came from a girl aged 2-10 years in good health and CMV-seropositive. This sequence joins TRBV19 and TRBJ1-2; 9 bases are a match to TRBD1. Sequences were obtained from PBMCs. CDR3 sequence (DNA): TGTGCCAGTAGTAGACAGGGGGACGATGGCTACACCTTC. The encoded protein is CASSRQGDDGYTF.